In this sample, the clone carrying this T cell receptor (beta chain) turned up once. Its specificity is unknown. These data are taken from a study of shared clonotypes between healthy human individuals. Study in general: Donor ages ranged 18 to 49 years: a couple of women, a few men. General observations from the study: Clonotype sharing among donors was thought likely to change with sequencing depth.

The germline V and J ends were trimmed by 11 bases and 0 bases, with 10 bases remaining between them. There are 12 residues in the CDR3. The V gene's germline CDR1 is MDHEN and CDR2 SYDVKM. Sequencing was performed with immunoSEQ multiplex PCR; in TCRdb, only in-frame clones are kept and a portion is missing. The sample includes 450,000 to 500,000 clones, 60% to 80% of them seen just once. Each sample came from a Caucasian adult donor living in Nashville, Tennessee. The unsorted samples had tens of millions of PBMCs used for genomic DNA. This chain connects TRBV28 to TRBJ1-1; D gene unclear. The sequenced sample was PBMCs. The sequence was collected from a middle-aged woman in good health. Some clones in this sample may be carry-over from other donors' samples. CDR3 protein: CAWGNMNTEAFF. The CDR3 nucleotides read TGTGCCTGGGGAAACATGAACACTGAAGCTTTCTTT.